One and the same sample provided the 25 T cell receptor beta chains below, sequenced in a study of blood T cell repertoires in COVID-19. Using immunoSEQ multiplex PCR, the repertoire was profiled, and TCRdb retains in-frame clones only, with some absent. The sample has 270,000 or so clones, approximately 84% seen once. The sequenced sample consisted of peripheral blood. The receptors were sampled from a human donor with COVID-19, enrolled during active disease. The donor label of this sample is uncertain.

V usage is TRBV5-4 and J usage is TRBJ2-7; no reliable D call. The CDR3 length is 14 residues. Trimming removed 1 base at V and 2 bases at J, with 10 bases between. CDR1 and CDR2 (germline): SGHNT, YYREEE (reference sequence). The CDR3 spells CASSLRLIPYEQYF. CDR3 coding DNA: TGTGCCAGCAGCTTGAGACTTATACCCTACGAGCAGTACTTC.

The CDR3 DNA follows: TGTGCCAGCAGCGTAGGGAGTCAGGGGGCAGATACGCAGTATTTT. This gives the protein CASSVGSQGADTQYF. V gene TRBV9 combines with J gene TRBJ2-3, with 7 bases fitting TRBD1. J gave up 4 bases and V 0 bases, and 5 bases lay outside the gene matches. The CDR3 extends over 15 amino acids. Germline V gene sequence: CDR1 SGDLS, CDR2 YYNGEE.

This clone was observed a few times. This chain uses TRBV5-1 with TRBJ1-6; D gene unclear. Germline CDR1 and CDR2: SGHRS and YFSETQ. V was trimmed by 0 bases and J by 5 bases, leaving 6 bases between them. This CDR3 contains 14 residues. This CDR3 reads CASSLGAHNSPLHF. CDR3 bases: TGCGCCAGCAGCTTGGGGGCCCATAATTCACCCCTCCACTTT.

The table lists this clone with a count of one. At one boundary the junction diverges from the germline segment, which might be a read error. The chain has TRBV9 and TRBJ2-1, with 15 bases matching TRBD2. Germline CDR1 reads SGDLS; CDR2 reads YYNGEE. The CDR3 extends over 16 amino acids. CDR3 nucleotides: TGTGCCAGCAGCGTATTTCCGGGACTAGCGGGAGGTTTACTGATCTTC. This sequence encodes CASSVFPGLAGGLLIF.

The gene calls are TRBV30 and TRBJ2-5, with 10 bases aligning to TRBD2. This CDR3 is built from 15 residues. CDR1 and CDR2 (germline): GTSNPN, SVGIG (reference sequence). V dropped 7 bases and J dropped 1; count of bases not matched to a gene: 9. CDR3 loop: CAYLRTSGAQETQYF. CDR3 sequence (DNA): TGTGCCTACCTTCGGACTAGCGGAGCCCAAGAGACCCAGTACTTC.

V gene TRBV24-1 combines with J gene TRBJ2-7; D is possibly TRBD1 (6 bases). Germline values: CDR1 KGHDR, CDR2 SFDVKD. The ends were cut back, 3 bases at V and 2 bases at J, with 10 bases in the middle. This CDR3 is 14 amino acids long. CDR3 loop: CATSDPSGAYEQYF. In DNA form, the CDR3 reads TGTGCCACCAGTGATCCGTCAGGGGCCTACGAGCAGTACTTC.

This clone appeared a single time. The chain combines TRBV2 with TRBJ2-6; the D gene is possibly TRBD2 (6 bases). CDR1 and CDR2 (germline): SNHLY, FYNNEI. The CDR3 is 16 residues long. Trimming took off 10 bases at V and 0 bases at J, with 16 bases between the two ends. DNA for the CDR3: TGTGCCACCCGCCTCGGGGGAGACTCTGGGGCCAACGTCCTGACTTTC. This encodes CATRLGGDSGANVLTF. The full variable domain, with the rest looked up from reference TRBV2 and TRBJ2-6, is EPEVTQTPSHQVTQMGQEVILRCVPISNHLYFYWYRQILGQKVEFLVSFYNNEISEKSEIFDDQFSVERPDGSNFTLKIRSTKLEDSAMYFCATRLGGDSGANVLTFGAGSRLTVL.

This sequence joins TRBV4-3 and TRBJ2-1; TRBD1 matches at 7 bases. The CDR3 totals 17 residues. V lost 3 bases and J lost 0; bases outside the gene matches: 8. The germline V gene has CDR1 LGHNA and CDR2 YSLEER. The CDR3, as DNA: TGCGCCAGCAGCCAGCGAACAGGGGCTAGCTCCTACAATGAGCAGTTCTTC. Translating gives CASSQRTGASSYNEQFF.

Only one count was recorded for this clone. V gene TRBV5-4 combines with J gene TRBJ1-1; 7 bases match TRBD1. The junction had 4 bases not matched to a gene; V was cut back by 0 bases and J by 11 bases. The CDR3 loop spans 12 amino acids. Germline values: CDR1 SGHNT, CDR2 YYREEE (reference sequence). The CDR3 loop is CASSLGQGQAFF. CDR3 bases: TGTGCCAGCAGCTTGGGACAGGGTCAGGCTTTCTTT.

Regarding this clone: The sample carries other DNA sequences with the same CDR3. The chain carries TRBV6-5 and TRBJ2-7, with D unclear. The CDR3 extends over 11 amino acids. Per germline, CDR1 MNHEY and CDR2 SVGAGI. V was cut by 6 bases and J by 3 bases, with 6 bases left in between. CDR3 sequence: CASSRDYEQYF. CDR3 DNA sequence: TGTGCCAGCAGCCGAGACTACGAGCAGTACTTC.

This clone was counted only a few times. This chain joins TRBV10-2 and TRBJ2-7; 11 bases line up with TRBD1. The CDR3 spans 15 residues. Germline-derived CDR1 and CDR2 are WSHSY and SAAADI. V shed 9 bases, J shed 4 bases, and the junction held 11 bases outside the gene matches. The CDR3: CASNAPGQGVYEQYF. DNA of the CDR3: TGCGCCAGTAACGCTCCGGGACAGGGGGTATACGAGCAGTACTTC.

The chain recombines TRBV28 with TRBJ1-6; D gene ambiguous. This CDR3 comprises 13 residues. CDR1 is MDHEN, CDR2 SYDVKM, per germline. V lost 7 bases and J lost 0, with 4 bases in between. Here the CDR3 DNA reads TGTGCCAGCACTAGCTCCTATAATTCACCCCTCCACTTT. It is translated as CASTSSYNSPLHF.

For the CDR3, the DNA is TGTGCCAGCAGTGAAGCGAGGGGGGGGAGGGATACTAACTATGGCTACACCTTC. Translated: CASSEARGGRDTNYGYTF. The J gene is TRBJ1-2, the V gene TRBV2; D is possibly TRBD1 (6 bases). Trimming cost V 0 bases and J 0 bases, with 17 bases left between them. Germline lookup yields CDR1 SNHLY and CDR2 FYNNEI. There are 18 residues in the CDR3.

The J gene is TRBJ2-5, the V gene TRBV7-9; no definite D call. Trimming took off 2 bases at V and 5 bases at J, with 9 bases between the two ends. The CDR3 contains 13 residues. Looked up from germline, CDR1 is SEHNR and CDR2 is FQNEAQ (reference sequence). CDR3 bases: TGTGCCAGCAGCTTAACCAGGTGGGAGACCCAGTACTTC. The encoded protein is CASSLTRWETQYF.

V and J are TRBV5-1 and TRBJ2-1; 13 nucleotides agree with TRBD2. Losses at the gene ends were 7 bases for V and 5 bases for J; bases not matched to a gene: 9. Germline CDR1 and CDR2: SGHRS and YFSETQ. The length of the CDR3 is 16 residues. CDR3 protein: CASGWTSGSSDNEQFF. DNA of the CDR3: TGCGCCAGCGGGTGGACTAGCGGGAGTAGCGACAATGAGCAGTTCTTC. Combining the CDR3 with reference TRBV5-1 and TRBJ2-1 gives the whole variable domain KAGVTQTPRYLIKTRGQQVTLSCSPISGHRSVSWYQQTPGQGLQFLFEYFSETQRNKGNFPGRFSGRQFSNSRSEMNVSTLELGDSALYLCASGWTSGSSDNEQFFGPGTRLTVL.

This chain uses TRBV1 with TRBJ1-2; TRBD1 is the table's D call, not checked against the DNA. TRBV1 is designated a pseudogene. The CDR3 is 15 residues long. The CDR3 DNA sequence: TGCACCAGCAGCCAAGATCGCCAGGGGGCGCGAGGCTACACCTTC. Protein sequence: CTSSQDRQGARGYTF.

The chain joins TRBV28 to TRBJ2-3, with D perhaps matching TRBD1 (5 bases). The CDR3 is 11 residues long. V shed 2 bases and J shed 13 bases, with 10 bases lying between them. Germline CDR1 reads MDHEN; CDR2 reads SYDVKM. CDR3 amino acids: CASSLKATEYF. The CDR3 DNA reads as TGTGCCAGCAGTTTAAAGGCGACAGAGTATTTT.

CDR3 in amino acids: CASSLGDAPLHF. CDR3 nucleotide sequence: TGTGCCAGCAGTTTGGGAGACGCACCCCTCCACTTT. The chain joins TRBV28 to TRBJ1-6; no clear D gene. In germline, CDR1 is MDHEN, CDR2 SYDVKM. CDR3 size: 12 residues. V gave up 3 bases and J gave up 11 bases, with 8 bases separating them.

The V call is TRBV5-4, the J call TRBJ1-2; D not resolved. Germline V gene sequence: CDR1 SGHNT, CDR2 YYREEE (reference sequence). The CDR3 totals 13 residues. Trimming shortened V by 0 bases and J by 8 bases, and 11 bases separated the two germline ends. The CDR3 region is CASSLETVWGYTF. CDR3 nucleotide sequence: TGTGCCAGCAGCTTGGAAACGGTGTGGGGCTACACCTTC. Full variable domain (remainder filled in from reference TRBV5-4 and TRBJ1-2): ETGVTQSPTHLIKTRGQQVTLRCSSQSGHNTVSWYQQALGQGPQFIFQYYREEENGRGNFPPRFSGLQFPNYSSELNVNALELDDSALYLCASSLETVWGYTFGSGTRLTVV.

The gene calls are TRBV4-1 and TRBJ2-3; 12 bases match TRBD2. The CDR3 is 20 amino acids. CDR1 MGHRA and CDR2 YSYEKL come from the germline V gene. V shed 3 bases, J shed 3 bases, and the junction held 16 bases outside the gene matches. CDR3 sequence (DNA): TGCGCCAGCAGCCACCGCGGGACTAGCGGGCCCCTAGGTCAGACAGATACGCAGTATTTT. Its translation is CASSHRGTSGPLGQTDTQYF.

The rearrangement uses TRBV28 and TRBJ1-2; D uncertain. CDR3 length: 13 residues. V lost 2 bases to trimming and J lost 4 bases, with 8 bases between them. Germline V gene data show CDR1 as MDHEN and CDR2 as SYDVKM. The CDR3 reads CASSLGRPYGYTF. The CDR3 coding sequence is TGTGCCAGCAGTTTAGGCAGGCCCTATGGCTACACCTTC.

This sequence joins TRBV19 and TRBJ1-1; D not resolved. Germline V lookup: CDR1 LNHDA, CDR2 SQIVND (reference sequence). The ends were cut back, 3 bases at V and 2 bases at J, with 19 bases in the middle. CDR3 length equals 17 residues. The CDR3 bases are TGTGCCAGTAGTATCGGTGGGCAAGCACTAGCTAACACTGAAGCTTTCTTT. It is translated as CASSIGGQALANTEAFF.

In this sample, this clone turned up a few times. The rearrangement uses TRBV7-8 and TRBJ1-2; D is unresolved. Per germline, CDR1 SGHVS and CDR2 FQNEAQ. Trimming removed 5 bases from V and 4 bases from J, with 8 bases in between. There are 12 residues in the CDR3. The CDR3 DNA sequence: TGTGCCAGCAGCCCGCTTAGCTATGGCTACACCTTC. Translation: CASSPLSYGYTF.

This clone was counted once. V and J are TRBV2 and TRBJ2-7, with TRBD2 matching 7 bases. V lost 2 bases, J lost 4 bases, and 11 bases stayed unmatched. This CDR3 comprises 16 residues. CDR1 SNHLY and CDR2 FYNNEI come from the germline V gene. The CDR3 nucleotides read TGTGCCAGCAGTGAAACGGGGCTAGCGGAGACGTACGAGCAGTACTTC. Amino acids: CASSETGLAETYEQYF. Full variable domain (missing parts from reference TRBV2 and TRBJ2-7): EPEVTQTPSHQVTQMGQEVILRCVPISNHLYFYWYRQILGQKVEFLVSFYNNEISEKSEIFDDQFSVERPDGSNFTLKIRSTKLEDSAMYFCASSETGLAETYEQYFGPGTRLTVT.

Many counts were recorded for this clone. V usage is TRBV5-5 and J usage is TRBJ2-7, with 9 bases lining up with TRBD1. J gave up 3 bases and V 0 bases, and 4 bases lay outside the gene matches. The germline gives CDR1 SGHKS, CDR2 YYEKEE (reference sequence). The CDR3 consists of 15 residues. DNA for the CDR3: TGTGCCAGCAGCTTGGGTGGGACAGGGTTCTACGAGCAGTACTTC. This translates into CASSLGGTGFYEQYF.